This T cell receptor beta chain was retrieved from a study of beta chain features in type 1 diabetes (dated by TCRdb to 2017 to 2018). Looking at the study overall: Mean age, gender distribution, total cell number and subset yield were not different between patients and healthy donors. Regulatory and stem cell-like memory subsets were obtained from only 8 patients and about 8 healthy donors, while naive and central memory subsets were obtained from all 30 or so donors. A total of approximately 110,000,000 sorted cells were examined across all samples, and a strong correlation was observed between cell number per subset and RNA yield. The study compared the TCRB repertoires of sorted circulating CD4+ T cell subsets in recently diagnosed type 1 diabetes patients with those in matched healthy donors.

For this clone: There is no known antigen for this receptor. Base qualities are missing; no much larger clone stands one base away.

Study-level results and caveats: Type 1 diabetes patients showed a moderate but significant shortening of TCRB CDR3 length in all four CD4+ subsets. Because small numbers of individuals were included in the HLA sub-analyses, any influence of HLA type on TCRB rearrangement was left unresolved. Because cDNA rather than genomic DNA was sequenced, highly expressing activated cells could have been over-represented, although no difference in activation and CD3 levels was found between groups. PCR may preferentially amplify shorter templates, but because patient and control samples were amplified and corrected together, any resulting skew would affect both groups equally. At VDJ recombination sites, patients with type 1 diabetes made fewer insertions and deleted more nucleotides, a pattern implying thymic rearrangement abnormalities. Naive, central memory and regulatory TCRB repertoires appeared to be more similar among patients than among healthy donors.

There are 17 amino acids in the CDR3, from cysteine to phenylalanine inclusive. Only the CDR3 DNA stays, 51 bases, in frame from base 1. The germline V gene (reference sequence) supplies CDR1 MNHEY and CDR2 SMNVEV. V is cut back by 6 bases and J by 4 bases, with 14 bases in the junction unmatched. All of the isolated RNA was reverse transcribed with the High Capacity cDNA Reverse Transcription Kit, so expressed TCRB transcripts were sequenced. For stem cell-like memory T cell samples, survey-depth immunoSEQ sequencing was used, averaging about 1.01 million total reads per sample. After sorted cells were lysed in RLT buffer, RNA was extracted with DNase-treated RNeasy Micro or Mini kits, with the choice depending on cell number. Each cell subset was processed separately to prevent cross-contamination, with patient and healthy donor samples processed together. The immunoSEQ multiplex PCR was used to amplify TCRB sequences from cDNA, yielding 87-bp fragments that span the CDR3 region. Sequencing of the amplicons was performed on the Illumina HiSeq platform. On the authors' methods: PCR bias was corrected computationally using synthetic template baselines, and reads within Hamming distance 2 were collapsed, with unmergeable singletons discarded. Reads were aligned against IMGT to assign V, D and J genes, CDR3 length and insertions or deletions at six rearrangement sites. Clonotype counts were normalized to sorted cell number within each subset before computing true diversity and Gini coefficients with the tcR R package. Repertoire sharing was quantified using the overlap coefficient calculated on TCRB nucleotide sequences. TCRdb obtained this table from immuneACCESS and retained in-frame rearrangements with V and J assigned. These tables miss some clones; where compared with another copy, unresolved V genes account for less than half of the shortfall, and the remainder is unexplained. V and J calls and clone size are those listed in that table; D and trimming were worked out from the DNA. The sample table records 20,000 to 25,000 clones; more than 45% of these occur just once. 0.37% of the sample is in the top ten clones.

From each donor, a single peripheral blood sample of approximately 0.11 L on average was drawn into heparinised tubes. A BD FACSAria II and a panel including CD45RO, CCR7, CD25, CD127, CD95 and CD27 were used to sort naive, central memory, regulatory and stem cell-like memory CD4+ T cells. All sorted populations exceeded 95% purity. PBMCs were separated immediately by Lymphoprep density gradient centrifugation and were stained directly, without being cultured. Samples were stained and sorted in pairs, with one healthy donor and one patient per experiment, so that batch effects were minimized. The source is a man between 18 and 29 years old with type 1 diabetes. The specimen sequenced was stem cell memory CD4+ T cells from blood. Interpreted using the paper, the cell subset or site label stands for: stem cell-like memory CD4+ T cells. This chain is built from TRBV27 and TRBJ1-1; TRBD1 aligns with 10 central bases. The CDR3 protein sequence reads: CASRPQGTGVWGTEAFF. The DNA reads TGTGCCAGCAGGCCCCAGGGGACAGGGGTTTGGGGCACTGAAGCTTTCTTT.